This passage covers 14 T cell receptor beta chains from one sample sequenced in a study of blood T cells in healthy people across ages. Primers used in a second PCR of roughly 6 to 11 cycles were a sample-barcoded 5' primer and a J-beta primer mix. TCRdb used MiXCR to reprocess the 5' RACE reads, holding one entry per CDR3 protein. The profile shows 1.5 million to 2 million distinct CDR3 sequences, about 50% of them singletons. Sample: blood. These receptors originate from a woman aged 40 to 55 in good health.

This clonotype appeared once. The chain links TRBV19 to TRBJ2-1; D is unclear. Germline CDR1 reads LNHDA; CDR2 reads SQIVND (reference sequence). This CDR3 is 12 amino acids long. Trimming took off 6 bases at V and 7 bases at J, with 10 bases between the two ends. This chain's CDR3 is CASSQQSNEQFF. CDR3 DNA sequence: TGTGCCAGTAGCCAACAGTCGAATGAGCAGTTCTTC.

This clonotype has only a few counts. V usage is TRBV10-3 and J usage is TRBJ2-3; D perhaps matches TRBD2 (6 bases). The CDR3 runs to 19 residues. Trimming took off 2 bases at V and 0 bases at J, with 21 bases between the two ends. Looked up from germline, CDR1 is ENHRY and CDR2 is SYGVKD. The CDR3 sequence: CAISEASDGDGGSTDTQYF. The CDR3 nucleotides read TGTGCCATCAGTGAGGCCTCCGACGGGGACGGGGGTAGCACAGATACGCAGTATTTT.

The chain links TRBV5-1 to TRBJ2-5; TRBD2 might be the D (5 bases). This CDR3 is 15 amino acids long. Germline loops: CDR1 SGHRS, CDR2 YFSETQ. Deletions cut 0 bases from V and 2 bases from J, with 11 bases between. This CDR3 is CASSLDSGKQETQYF. CDR3 in DNA: TGCGCCAGCAGCTTGGATTCGGGGAAGCAAGAGACCCAGTACTTC.

The chain couples TRBV4-2 to TRBJ2-3; possibly TRBD1 for D (6 bases). Deletions cut 1 base from V and 1 base from J, with 12 bases between. This CDR3 spans 16 amino acids. The germline V gene has CDR1 LGHNA and CDR2 YNFKEQ. The CDR3 protein is CASSQGGLPGTDTQYF. DNA for the CDR3: TGTGCCAGCAGCCAAGGGGGGCTTCCAGGCACAGATACGCAGTATTTT.

Turning to this clonotype: Relative to the germline gene, one junction end is altered; a read error may explain this. The chain has TRBV10-3 and TRBJ1-2; 8 bases agree with TRBD1. The CDR3 extends over 15 amino acids. CDR1 ENHRY and CDR2 SYGVKD come from the germline V gene. The CDR3 nucleotides are TGTGCCATCCGTGAGATTGACAGGGGAATCTATGGCTACACCTTC. Translation gives CAIREIDRGIYGYTF.

This clonotype was recorded a few times. The chain combines TRBV27 with TRBJ2-4; D might be TRBD2 (6 bases). CDR3 size: 14 residues. Per the germline V gene, CDR1 is MNHEY and CDR2 is SMNVEV (reference sequence). V was trimmed by 4 bases and J by 5 bases, leaving 12 bases between them. In DNA form, the CDR3 reads TGTGCCAGCAGTTCGCGGGGATCCCAAAACATTCAGTACTTC. Amino acid sequence: CASSSRGSQNIQYF.

This clonotype was observed a few times. The genes are TRBV7-3 and TRBJ2-3; a possible D gene is TRBD1 (5 bases). The germline gives CDR1 SGHTA, CDR2 FQGTGA. This CDR3 has 13 amino acids. V was trimmed by 8 bases and J by 2 bases, leaving 11 bases between them. This chain's CDR3 is CASRMTVTDTQYF. The CDR3 bases are TGTGCCAGCCGAATGACAGTCACAGATACGCAGTATTTT.

The CDR3 coding sequence is TGCGCCAGCAGCTTGGCCAAGGCCGGGAACACTGAAGCTTTCTTT. This sequence encodes CASSLAKAGNTEAFF. The V and J genes are TRBV5-1 and TRBJ1-1; no definite D call. The V end lost 0 bases, the J end lost 1 base, and 10 bases lay between the germline ends. Per the germline V gene, CDR1 is SGHRS and CDR2 is YFSETQ. This CDR3 is 15 amino acids long.

The rearrangement uses TRBV4-3 and TRBJ2-7, with D perhaps matching TRBD1 or TRBD2 (5 bases each). The CDR3 covers 13 residues. Germline V gives CDR1 LGHNA, CDR2 YSLEER. Trimming cost V 4 bases and J 6 bases, with 13 bases left between them. The chain's CDR3 is CASSLIGTGEQYF. For the CDR3, the DNA is TGCGCCAGCAGCCTAATAGGGACCGGCGAGCAGTACTTC.

The chain carries TRBV7-2 and TRBJ2-7; D might be TRBD2 (6 bases). V was clipped by 3 bases and J by 2 bases, with 17 bases between them. Germline loops: CDR1 SGHTA, CDR2 FQGNSA. This CDR3 has 16 amino acids. CDR3 sequence: CASSFSGSGPTYEQYF. In DNA, the CDR3 is TGTGCCAGCAGCTTCTCTGGTAGCGGACCGACCTACGAGCAGTACTTC.

The chain uses TRBV4-2 and TRBJ2-3; TRBD2 agrees at 7 bases. The CDR3 spans 14 residues. Per germline, CDR1 LGHNA and CDR2 YNFKEQ. V lost 2 bases to trimming and J lost 4 bases; unmatched junction nucleotides: 3. DNA for the CDR3: TGTGCCAGCAGCCAATCAGGGAGGGCAGATACGCAGTATTTT. Protein: CASSQSGRADTQYF.

This clonotype was counted ten times or more. The chain joins TRBV5-6 to TRBJ2-5; D could derive from TRBD1 or TRBD2 (7 bases each). Trimming left V 2 bases short and J 4 bases short, with 15 bases between. Germline CDR1 is SGHDT and CDR2 is YYEEEE. This CDR3 is built from 15 residues. In nucleotides, the CDR3 is TGTGCCAGCAGCTTAAGAGGGGGCGGGGGAGAGACCCAGTACTTC. Protein sequence: CASSLRGGGGETQYF.

This clonotype was seen ten or more times. The rearrangement uses TRBV7-3 and TRBJ2-1; 9 bases align to TRBD1. Trimming removed 5 bases from V and 6 bases from J; junction bases left unmatched: 8. CDR1 and CDR2 from the germline V gene are SGHTA and FQGTGA. The CDR3 sequence is 15 residues long. CDR3 sequence: CASSPTGGAGNEQFF. The CDR3 nucleotides read TGTGCCAGCAGCCCAACAGGGGGCGCGGGCAATGAGCAGTTCTTC. Full variable domain (outside the CDR3, taken from reference TRBV7-3 and TRBJ2-1): GAGVSQTPSNKVTEKGKYVELRCDPISGHTALYWYRQSLGQGPEFLIYFQGTGAADDSGLPNDRFFAVRPEGSVSTLKIQRTERGDSAVYLCASSPTGGAGNEQFFGPGTRLTVL.

The CDR3 DNA reads TGTGCCAGCAGCTTAGGCGGTGTCAGGGGGCTTTCCTACGAGCAGTACTTC. Translated, it gives CASSLGGVRGLSYEQYF. The V gene is TRBV11-2, the J gene TRBJ2-7, with TRBD1 matching over 8 bases. The V gene's germline CDR1 is SGHAT and CDR2 FQNNGV. After removal of 1 base from V and 1 base from J, the junction contained 9 bases not matched to a gene. This CDR3 has 17 amino acids.